The rows below give T cell receptor beta chains drawn from one sample of a study of T cell repertoires in cytomegalovirus infection. TCRdb itself ran the reads through MiXCR, one entry per CDR3 protein. The table records 250,000 or so distinct CDR3 sequences, over 15% of them present only once. The sequenced sample was CD8+ T cells from PBMCs. The receptors were gathered from a human donor in good health (CMV status not recorded). Some clones in this sample may be carry-over from other donors' samples. Both conserved end residues are part of each CDR3. Fields, in order: J gene, D gene, CDR3 length, V gene, clone size, CDR3 protein, CDR3 DNA. A D gene is named only where the DNA matches it firmly. Where a row states a size, it is once, few, many or the class of an expanded clone; other rows omit it.

TRBJ2-4	TRBD2	20	TRBV4-1	.	CASSQDILAGAGWNGNIQYF	TGCGCCAGCAGCCAAGATATACTAGCGGGGGCAGGTTGGAACGGAAACATTCAGTACTTC
TRBJ2-1	TRBD2	17	TRBV20-1	.	CSARDNELAETYNEQFF	TGCAGTGCTAGAGATAACGAACTAGCGGAAACCTACAATGAGCAGTTCTTC
TRBJ2-5	.	15	TRBV4-1	few	CASSQEGRGQETQYF	TGCGCCAGCAGCCAAGAAGGGCGGGGTCAAGAGACCCAGTACTTC
TRBJ1-4	TRBD1	15	TRBV20-1	.	CSVTGPRATNEKLFF	TGCAGTGTGACAGGGCCGAGGGCAACTAATGAAAAACTGTTTTTT
TRBJ2-5	TRBD2	15	TRBV2	many	CASSEELSGEETQYF	TGTGCCAGCAGTGAGGAACTTAGCGGGGAGGAGACCCAGTACTTC
TRBJ2-1	TRBD2	14	TRBV6-4	.	CASSETSGVDEQFF	TGTGCCAGCAGTGAAACTAGCGGGGTTGATGAGCAGTTCTTC
TRBJ2-5	.	16	TRBV24-1	.	CATSDFSGAYQETQYF	TGTGCCACCAGTGATTTTTCCGGGGCCTACCAAGAGACCCAGTACTTC
TRBJ2-1	.	16	TRBV5-1	.	CASSPENVFRLHEQFF	TGCGCCAGCAGCCCGGAAAATGTGTTCCGTTTACATGAGCAGTTCTTC
TRBJ2-7	.	14	TRBV20-1	.	CSARGPIPSYEQYF	TGCAGTGCTAGAGGGCCAATCCCCTCCTACGAGCAGTACTTC
TRBJ2-3	TRBD2	16	TRBV7-9	many	CASYPSHLAGTDTQYF	TGTGCCAGCTACCCTTCGCACCTAGCGGGCACAGATACGCAGTATTTT
TRBJ2-7	.	14	TRBV6-5	.	CASSSPGQNYEQYF	TGTGCCAGCAGTTCACCGGGACAAAACTACGAGCAGTACTTC
TRBJ2-1	.	11	TRBV5-1	.	CASKTSNEQFF	TGCGCCAGCAAGACTTCCAATGAGCAGTTCTTC
TRBJ2-1	.	18	TRBV7-7	.	CASSLVPTTGISYNEQFF	TGTGCTAGCAGCTTAGTGCCTACTACAGGGATCTCCTACAATGAGCAGTTCTTC
TRBJ1-5	TRBD1	17	TRBV5-5	few	CASSFRDRDYSNQPQHF	TGTGCCAGCAGCTTCAGAGACAGGGATTATAGCAATCAGCCCCAGCATTTT
TRBJ2-7	.	11	TRBV6-2/TRBV6-3	few	CASYGLSEQYF	TGTGCCAGTTATGGCCTCTCCGAGCAGTACTTC
TRBJ2-1	TRBD2	17	TRBV6-5	.	CASSYSSGTRGLDEQFF	TGTGCCAGCAGTTACTCGTCCGGGACTAGAGGGCTCGATGAGCAGTTCTTC
TRBJ2-7	.	13	TRBV3-1	once	CASSQYEGHEQYF	TGTGCCAGCAGCCAATATGAGGGACACGAGCAGTACTTC
TRBJ1-5	.	15	TRBV9	few	CASSRDGRAAVAQHF	TGTGCCAGCAGCAGAGACGGCAGAGCCGCGGTGGCCCAGCATTTT
TRBJ1-1	.	13	TRBV11-2	many	CASSSQGPIEAFF	TGTGCCAGCAGCTCCCAGGGGCCCATTGAAGCTTTCTTT
TRBJ2-3	.	13	TRBV7-6	.	CASSAYDTDTQYF	TGTGCCAGCAGCGCCTATGACACAGATACGCAGTATTTT
TRBJ1-3	.	15	TRBV9	few	CASSVGPISGNTIYF	TGTGCCAGCAGCGTAGGACCTATCTCGGGAAACACCATATATTTT
TRBJ2-1	.	15	TRBV20-1	.	CSARAPGPSYNEQFF	TGCAGTGCTAGAGCCCCCGGACCGTCCTACAATGAGCAGTTCTTC
TRBJ2-5	.	16	TRBV7-2	few	CASSLARTGVGETQYF	TGTGCCAGCAGCTTAGCGCGTACGGGGGTGGGGGAGACCCAGTACTTC
TRBJ2-5	TRBD2	14	TRBV7-8	many	CASSRTGGGETQYF	TGTGCCAGCAGCCGTACGGGGGGGGGTGAGACCCAGTACTTC
TRBJ1-6	.	16	TRBV20-1	few	CSARDPTGIYNSPLHF	TGCAGTGCTAGAGATCCCACAGGCATCTATAATTCACCCCTCCACTTT
TRBJ2-1	TRBD2	15	TRBV4-1	.	CASSLYSGGSNEQFF	TGCGCCAGCAGCCTATATAGCGGGGGTTCAAATGAGCAGTTCTTC
TRBJ2-1	TRBD1	19	TRBV6-2/TRBV6-3	many	CASSKRTGGSYEVNNEQFF	TGTGCCAGCAGTAAGAGGACAGGGGGCTCGTATGAGGTCAACAATGAGCAGTTCTTC
TRBJ2-3	TRBD1	17	TRBV11-2	few	CASRGRDRGLSTDTQYF	TGTGCCAGCAGGGGCCGGGACAGGGGGCTTAGCACAGATACGCAGTATTTT
TRBJ2-1	.	14	TRBV19	many	CASSWGRSNNEQFF	TGTGCCAGTAGTTGGGGACGAAGCAACAATGAGCAGTTCTTC
TRBJ2-7	.	14	TRBV5-4	few	CASSLGPGTYEQYF	TGTGCCAGCAGCCTGGGGCCGGGAACGTACGAGCAGTACTTC
TRBJ1-5	.	12	TRBV28	many	CASNTQVQPQHF	TGTGCCAGCAACACCCAGGTCCAGCCCCAGCATTTT
TRBJ1-5	TRBD1	15	TRBV9	.	CASSAGTELNQPQHF	TGTGCCAGCAGCGCCGGGACAGAACTCAATCAGCCCCAGCATTTT
TRBJ2-5	TRBD1	15	TRBV14	many	CASSHPGQGMETQYF	TGTGCCAGCAGCCACCCGGGACAGGGGATGGAGACCCAGTACTTC
TRBJ1-1	.	13	TRBV7-9	many	CASSLLADTEAFF	TGTGCCAGCAGCTTATTAGCTGACACTGAAGCTTTCTTT
TRBJ2-1	.	17	TRBV6-5	few	CASSYSRLLQGRGEQFF	TGTGCCAGCAGTTACTCGAGATTGTTGCAGGGAAGGGGTGAGCAGTTCTTC
TRBJ1-3	.	12	TRBV25-1	few	CASSEVGNTIYF	TGTGCCAGCAGTGAAGTGGGAAACACCATATATTTT
TRBJ2-6	TRBD1	18	TRBV6-5	.	CASSSGQGALSGANVLTF	TGTGCCAGCAGTTCGGGACAGGGGGCGTTGTCTGGGGCCAACGTCCTGACTTTC